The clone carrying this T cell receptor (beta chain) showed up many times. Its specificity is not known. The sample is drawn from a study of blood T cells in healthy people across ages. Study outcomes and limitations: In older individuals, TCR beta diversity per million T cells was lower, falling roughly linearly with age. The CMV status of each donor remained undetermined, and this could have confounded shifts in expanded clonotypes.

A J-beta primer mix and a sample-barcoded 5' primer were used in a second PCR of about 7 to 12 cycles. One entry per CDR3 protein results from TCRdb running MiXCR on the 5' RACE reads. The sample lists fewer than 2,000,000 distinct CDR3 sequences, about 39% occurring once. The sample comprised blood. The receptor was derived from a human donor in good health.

This chain's CDR3 is CASSPLSRRDNEQFF. For the CDR3, the DNA is TGTGCCAGCAGCCCGTTGTCGCGGCGGGACAATGAGCAGTTCTTC. The J gene is TRBJ2-1, the V gene TRBV3-1; D possibly corresponds to TRBD2 (5 bases). V gave up 4 bases and J gave up 5 bases, with 15 bases separating them. Germline V gene data show CDR1 as LGHDT and CDR2 as YNNKEL (reference sequence). The CDR3 length is 15 residues.